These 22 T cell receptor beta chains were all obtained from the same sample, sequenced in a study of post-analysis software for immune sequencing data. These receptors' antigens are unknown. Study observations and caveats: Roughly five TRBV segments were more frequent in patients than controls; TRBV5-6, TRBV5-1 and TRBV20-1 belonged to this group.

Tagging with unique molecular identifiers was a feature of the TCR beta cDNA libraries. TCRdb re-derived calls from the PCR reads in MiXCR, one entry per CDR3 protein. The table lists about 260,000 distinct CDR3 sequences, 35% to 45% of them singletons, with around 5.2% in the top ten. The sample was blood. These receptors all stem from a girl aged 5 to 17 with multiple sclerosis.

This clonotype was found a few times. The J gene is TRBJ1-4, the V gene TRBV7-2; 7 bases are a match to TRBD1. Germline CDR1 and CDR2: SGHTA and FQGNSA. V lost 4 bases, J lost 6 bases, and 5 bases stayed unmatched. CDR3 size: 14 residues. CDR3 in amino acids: CASSSTTGYEKLFF. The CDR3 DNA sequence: TGTGCCAGCAGCTCGACGACAGGGTATGAAAAACTGTTTTTT.

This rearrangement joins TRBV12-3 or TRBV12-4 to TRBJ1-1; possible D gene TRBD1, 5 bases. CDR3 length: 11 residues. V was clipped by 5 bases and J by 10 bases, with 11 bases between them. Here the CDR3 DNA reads TGTGCCAGCAGTCTAACGGGGGGAGCTTTCTTT. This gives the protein CASSLTGGAFF.

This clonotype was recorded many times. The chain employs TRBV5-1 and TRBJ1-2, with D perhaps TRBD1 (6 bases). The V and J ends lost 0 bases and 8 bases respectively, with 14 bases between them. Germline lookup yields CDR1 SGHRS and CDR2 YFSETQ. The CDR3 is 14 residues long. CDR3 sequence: CASSLAPGESGYTF. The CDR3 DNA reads TGCGCCAGCAGCTTGGCCCCAGGGGAGAGCGGCTACACCTTC.

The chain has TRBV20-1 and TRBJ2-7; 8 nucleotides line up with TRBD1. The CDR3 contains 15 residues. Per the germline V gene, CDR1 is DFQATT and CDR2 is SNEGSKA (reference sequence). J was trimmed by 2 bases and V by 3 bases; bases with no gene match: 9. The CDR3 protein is CSASAPGQEAYEQYF. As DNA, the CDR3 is TGCAGTGCTAGCGCTCCGGGACAGGAGGCCTACGAGCAGTACTTC.

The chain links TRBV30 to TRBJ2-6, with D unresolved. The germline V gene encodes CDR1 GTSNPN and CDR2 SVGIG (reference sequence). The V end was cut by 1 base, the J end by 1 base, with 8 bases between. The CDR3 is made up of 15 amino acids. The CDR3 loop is CAWSGQLSGANVLTF. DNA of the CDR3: TGTGCCTGGAGTGGCCAGTTGTCTGGGGCCAACGTCCTGACTTTC.

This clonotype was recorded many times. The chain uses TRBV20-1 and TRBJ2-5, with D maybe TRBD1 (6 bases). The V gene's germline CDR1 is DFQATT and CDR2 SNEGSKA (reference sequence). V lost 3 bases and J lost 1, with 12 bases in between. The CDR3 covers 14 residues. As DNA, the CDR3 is TGCAGTGCTAGGGTCTGGGACACCCAAGAGACCCAGTACTTC. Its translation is CSARVWDTQETQYF.

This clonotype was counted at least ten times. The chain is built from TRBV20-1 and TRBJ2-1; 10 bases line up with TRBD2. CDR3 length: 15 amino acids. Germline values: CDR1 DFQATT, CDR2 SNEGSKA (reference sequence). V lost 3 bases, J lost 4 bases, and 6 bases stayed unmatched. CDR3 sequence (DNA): TGCAGTGCTAGGGACAGCGGGGGGGATTACAATGAGCAGTTCTTC. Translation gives CSARDSGGDYNEQFF.

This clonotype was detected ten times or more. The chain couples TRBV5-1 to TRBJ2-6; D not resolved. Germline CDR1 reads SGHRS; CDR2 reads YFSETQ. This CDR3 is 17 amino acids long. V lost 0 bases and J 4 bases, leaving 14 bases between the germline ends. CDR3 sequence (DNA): TGCGCCAGCAGCTTGGGGCCCCCCATAGTGGGGGCCAACGTCCTGACTTTC. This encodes CASSLGPPIVGANVLTF.

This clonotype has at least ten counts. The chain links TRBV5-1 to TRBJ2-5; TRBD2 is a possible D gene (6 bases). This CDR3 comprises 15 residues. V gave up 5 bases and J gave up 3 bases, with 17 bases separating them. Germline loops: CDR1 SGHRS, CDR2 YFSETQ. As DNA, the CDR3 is TGCGCCAGCAGTTTCTCGGTCGGAGGGAAAGAGACCCAGTACTTC. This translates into CASSFSVGGKETQYF.

CDR3 nucleotide sequence: TGTGCCAGCAGTTTACCGTCCGTCCCGACCCTCCACTTT. This codes for CASSLPSVPTLHF. V usage is TRBV28 and J usage is TRBJ1-6, with no clear D. This CDR3 region has 13 residues. Trimming removed 2 bases from V and 14 bases from J, with 13 bases in between. Per germline, CDR1 MDHEN and CDR2 SYDVKM.

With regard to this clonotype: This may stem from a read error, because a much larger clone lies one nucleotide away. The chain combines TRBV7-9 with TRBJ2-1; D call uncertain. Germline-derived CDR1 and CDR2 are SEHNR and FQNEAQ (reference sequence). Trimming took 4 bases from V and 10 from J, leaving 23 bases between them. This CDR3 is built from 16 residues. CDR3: CASSYLEPLGSGEQFF. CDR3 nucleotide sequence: TGTGCCAGCAGCTATTTAGAGCCCCTGGGCAGTGGCGAGCAGTTCTTC.

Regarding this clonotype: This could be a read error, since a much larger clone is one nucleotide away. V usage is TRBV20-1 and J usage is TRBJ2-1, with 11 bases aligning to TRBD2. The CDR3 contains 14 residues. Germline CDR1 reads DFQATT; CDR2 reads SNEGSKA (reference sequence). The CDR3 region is CSAGNSGGANGQFF. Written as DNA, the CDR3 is TGCAGTGCTGGGAATAGCGGGGGGGCGAATGGGCAGTTCTTC.

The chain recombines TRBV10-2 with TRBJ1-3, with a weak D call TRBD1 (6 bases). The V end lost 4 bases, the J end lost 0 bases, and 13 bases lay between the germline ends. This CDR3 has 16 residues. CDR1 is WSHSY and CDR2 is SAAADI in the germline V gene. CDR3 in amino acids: CASSGRQVDSGNTIYF. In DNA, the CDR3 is TGCGCCAGCAGTGGTCGACAGGTCGACTCTGGAAACACCATATATTTT.

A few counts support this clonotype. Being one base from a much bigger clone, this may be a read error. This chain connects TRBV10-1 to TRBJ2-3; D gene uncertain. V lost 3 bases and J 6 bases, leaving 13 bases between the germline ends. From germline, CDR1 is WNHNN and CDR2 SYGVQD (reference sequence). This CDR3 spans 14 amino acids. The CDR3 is CASSERPAWDTQYF. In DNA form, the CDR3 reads TGCGCCAGCAGTGAACGCCCAGCTTGGGATACGCAGTATTTT.

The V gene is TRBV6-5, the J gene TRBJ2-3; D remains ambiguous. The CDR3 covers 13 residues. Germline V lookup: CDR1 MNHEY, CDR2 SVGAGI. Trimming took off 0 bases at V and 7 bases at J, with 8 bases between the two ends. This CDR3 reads CASSYSPVNTQYF. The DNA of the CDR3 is TGTGCCAGCAGTTACTCTCCGGTAAATACGCAGTATTTT.

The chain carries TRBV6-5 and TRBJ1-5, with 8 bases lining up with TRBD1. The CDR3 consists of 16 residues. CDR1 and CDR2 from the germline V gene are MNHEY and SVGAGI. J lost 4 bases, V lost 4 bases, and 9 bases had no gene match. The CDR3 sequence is CASSSRGQGRNQPQHF. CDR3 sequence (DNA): TGTGCCAGCAGTTCCCGAGGACAGGGCCGGAATCAGCCCCAGCATTTT.

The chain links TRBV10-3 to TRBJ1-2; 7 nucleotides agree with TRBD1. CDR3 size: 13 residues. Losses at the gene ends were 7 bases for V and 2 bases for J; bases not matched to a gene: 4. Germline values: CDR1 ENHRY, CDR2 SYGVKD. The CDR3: CAITVGQNYGYTF. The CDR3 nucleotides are TGTGCCATCACCGTGGGACAGAACTATGGCTACACCTTC.

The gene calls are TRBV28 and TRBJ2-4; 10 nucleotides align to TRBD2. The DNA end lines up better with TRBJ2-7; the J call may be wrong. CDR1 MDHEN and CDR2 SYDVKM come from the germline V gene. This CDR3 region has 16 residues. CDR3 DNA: TGTGCCAGCAGTTTATTGTCCAGCGGGAGGGCCAACGAGCAGTACTTC. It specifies CASSLLSSGRANEQYF.

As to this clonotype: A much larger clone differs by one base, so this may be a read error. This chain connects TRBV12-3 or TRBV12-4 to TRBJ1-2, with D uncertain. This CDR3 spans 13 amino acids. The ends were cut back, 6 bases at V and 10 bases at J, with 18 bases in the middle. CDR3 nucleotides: TGTGCCAGCAGCCTGGACGGTCGGCGGGACTACACCTTC. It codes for CASSLDGRRDYTF.

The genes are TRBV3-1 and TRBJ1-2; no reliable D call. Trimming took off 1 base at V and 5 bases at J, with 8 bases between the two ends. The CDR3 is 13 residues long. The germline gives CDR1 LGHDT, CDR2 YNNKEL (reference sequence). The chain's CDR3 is CASSQASDYGYTF. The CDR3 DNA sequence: TGTGCCAGCAGCCAAGCCTCCGATTATGGCTACACCTTC.

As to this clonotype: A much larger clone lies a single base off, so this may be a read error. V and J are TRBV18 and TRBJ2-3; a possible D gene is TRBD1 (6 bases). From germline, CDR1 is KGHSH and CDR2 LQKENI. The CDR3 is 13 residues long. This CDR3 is CASSLRDTDTRYF. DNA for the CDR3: TGTGCCAGCTCCCTCCGGGACACAGATACGCGGTATTTT.

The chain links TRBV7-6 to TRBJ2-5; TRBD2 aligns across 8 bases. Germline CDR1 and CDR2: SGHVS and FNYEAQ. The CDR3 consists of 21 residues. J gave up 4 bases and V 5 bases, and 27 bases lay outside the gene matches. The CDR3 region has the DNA TGTGCCAGCAGCCCAACAGTCGCCGGGACTAGGGGACTCCGGGGTCGAGAGACCCAGTACTTC. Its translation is CASSPTVAGTRGLRGRETQYF.